Listed here are 22 T cell receptor beta chains from one sample, sequenced in a study of shared clonotypes between healthy human individuals. Produced via immunoSEQ multiplex PCR; TCRdb's table is partial and in-frame only. Among roughly 1,500,000 clones, 98% were seen once, and the ten largest hold about 0.42%. The specimen was naive CD4+ T cells sorted from blood. Subset specified: CD45RA+ positively selected. These TCRs come from a man under 40 in good health.

The chain carries TRBV28 and TRBJ2-1, with TRBD2 matching over 13 bases. CDR1 and CDR2 (germline): MDHEN, SYDVKM. The CDR3 spans 16 residues. J gave up 6 bases and V 0 bases, and 2 bases lay outside the gene matches. The CDR3 sequence is CASSLWGLAGSNEQFF. The CDR3 DNA follows: TGTGCCAGCAGTTTATGGGGACTAGCGGGATCCAATGAGCAGTTCTTC.

V and J are TRBV14 and TRBJ2-5, with D possibly TRBD2 on 6 matching bases. Germline assignment: CDR1 SGHDN and CDR2 FVKESK. V lost 3 bases and J 5 bases, leaving 10 bases between the germline ends. The CDR3 extends over 13 amino acids. The CDR3 spells CASSHASGETQYF. CDR3 nucleotides: TGTGCCAGCAGCCACGCAAGCGGGGAGACCCAGTACTTC.

The V and J genes are TRBV18 and TRBJ1-4, with a tentative D call TRBD1 (5 bases). The CDR3 totals 15 residues. V was pared by 3 bases and J by 0 bases, with 8 bases between. Germline CDR1 and CDR2: KGHSH and LQKENI. The CDR3 bases are TGTGCCAGCTCACCTGACAGCGCAACTAATGAAAAACTGTTTTTT. Translated, it gives CASSPDSATNEKLFF.

This rearrangement joins TRBV2 to TRBJ2-5, with 13 bases matching TRBD2. The CDR3 has 15 residues. Germline values: CDR1 SNHLY, CDR2 FYNNEI. The V segment lost 3 bases and the J segment 2 bases; nucleotides outside the gene matches: 0. The CDR3 region is CASSEGLAGQETQYF. The DNA for the CDR3 is TGTGCCAGCAGTGAGGGACTAGCGGGACAAGAGACCCAGTACTTC.

The chain carries TRBV6-9 and TRBJ1-4, with D possibly matching TRBD1 (5 bases). Germline V lookup: CDR1 MNHGY, CDR2 SVAAGI. V shed 3 bases and J shed 7 bases, with 9 bases lying between them. This CDR3 has 13 residues. The CDR3 sequence: CASSYRDSEKLFF. The CDR3, as DNA: TGTGCCAGCAGTTACCGAGACAGTGAAAAACTGTTTTTT.

The chain employs TRBV19 and TRBJ2-1; 9 nucleotides agree with TRBD2. The germline V gene encodes CDR1 LNHDA and CDR2 SQIVND (reference sequence). The CDR3 loop spans 21 amino acids. V lost 3 bases to trimming and J lost 1 base; unmatched junction nucleotides: 19. CDR3 bases: TGTGCCAGTAGTATCGGGTTAGCCGGTAGCGGGAGTTTAAAATCCTACAATGAGCAGTTCTTC. Protein: CASSIGLAGSGSLKSYNEQFF.

This CDR3 is CAISEPGLAGVSEQFF. CDR3 nucleotide sequence: TGTGCCATCAGTGAGCCGGGACTAGCGGGAGTAAGTGAGCAGTTCTTC. This rearrangement joins TRBV10-3 to TRBJ2-1; the match to TRBD2 covers 14 bases. The CDR3 is 16 amino acids. V lost 2 bases and J lost 9; bases outside the gene matches: 6. The V gene's germline CDR1 is ENHRY and CDR2 SYGVKD.

With regard to this clone: One end of the junction varies from germline; a read error may be responsible. The chain couples TRBV18 to TRBJ2-1; no clear D gene. Germline CDR1 is KGHSH and CDR2 is LQKENI. CDR3 size: 12 residues. The CDR3 nucleotides are TGTGCCAGCTCGACCAGCACGGAAGCTCAGCTCTTC. Residues: CASSTSTEAQLF.

This clone was recorded only once. The CDR3 DNA reads as TGTGCCAGCAGGGGTAAGGGAGAAAAGGCCGGCGAGCAGTACTTC. Translation gives CASRGKGEKAGEQYF. This chain connects TRBV6-5 to TRBJ2-7, with D perhaps matching TRBD2 (5 bases). This CDR3 has 15 amino acids. Germline V gene lookup returns CDR1 MNHEY and CDR2 SVGAGI. V was shortened by 6 bases and J by 6 bases, with 21 bases between the two germline ends.

J is TRBJ1-2 and V is TRBV14; D gene ambiguous. The CDR3 has 12 amino acids. The V and J ends lost 0 bases and 5 bases respectively, with 4 bases between them. Germline CDR1 SGHDN, CDR2 FVKESK. CDR3: CASSQEGYGYTF. DNA of the CDR3: TGTGCCAGCAGCCAAGAAGGATATGGCTACACCTTC.

This clone was counted once. The rearrangement links TRBV5-4 to TRBJ1-2; 8 nucleotides agree with TRBD1. The germline CDR1 and CDR2 sequences are SGHNT and YYREEE (reference sequence). V was pared by 3 bases and J by 4 bases, with 5 bases of the junction left unmatched. The CDR3 is 14 residues long. The CDR3 loop reads CASSYPGQVYGYTF. CDR3 DNA sequence: TGTGCCAGCAGCTACCCGGGACAGGTCTATGGCTACACCTTC.

About this clone: Other nucleotide sequences in the sample specify the same CDR3. The rearrangement links TRBV5-4 to TRBJ2-7; D perhaps matches TRBD1 (6 bases). The CDR3 is made up of 13 amino acids. Germline CDR1 SGHNT, CDR2 YYREEE (reference sequence). Trimming removed 1 base from V and 4 bases from J, with 9 bases in between. The CDR3: CASSLLQGYEQYF. As DNA, the CDR3 is TGTGCCAGCAGCTTGCTGCAGGGGTACGAGCAGTACTTC.

This sequence joins TRBV11-2 and TRBJ2-1, with TRBD2 identical over 12 bases. J gave up 4 bases and V 4 bases, and 8 bases lay outside the gene matches. CDR1 is SGHAT and CDR2 is FQNNGV in the germline V gene. The CDR3 is made up of 17 amino acids. This CDR3 is CASSSRLAGASYNEQFF. The CDR3 nucleotides read TGTGCCAGCAGCTCGAGACTAGCGGGAGCAAGTTACAATGAGCAGTTCTTC.

Written as DNA, the CDR3 is TGCGCCAGCAGCCGGGGGACTAGCGGGATAACTAAAGAGACCCAGTACTTC. This translates into CASSRGTSGITKETQYF. The chain has TRBV5-1 and TRBJ2-5; TRBD2 agrees at 13 bases. This CDR3 has 17 residues. The J segment lost 3 bases and the V segment lost 4 bases, leaving 9 bases of the junction unmatched. The V gene's germline CDR1 is SGHRS and CDR2 YFSETQ.

The chain couples TRBV2 to TRBJ1-1; 7 bases map to TRBD1. The germline V gene encodes CDR1 SNHLY and CDR2 FYNNEI. The ends lost 2 bases at V and 10 bases at J; junction bases unmatched: 13. The CDR3 has 15 amino acids. The CDR3 DNA sequence: TGTGCCAGCAGTGAAACAGGGGTTGTAGGACGGGGAGCTTTCTTT. This codes for CASSETGVVGRGAFF.

The chain uses TRBV11-3 and TRBJ2-5, with 9 bases fitting TRBD1. The ends lost 10 bases at V and 5 bases at J; junction bases unmatched: 20. The CDR3 has 17 residues. Germline lookup yields CDR1 SGHNT and CDR2 YENEEA. The CDR3 here is CATPQGQGPFSQETQYF. CDR3 nucleotide sequence: TGTGCCACCCCACAGGGACAGGGTCCCTTTTCGCAGGAGACCCAGTACTTC.

V gene TRBV9 combines with J gene TRBJ2-3, with TRBD1 matching over 8 bases. From germline, CDR1 is SGDLS and CDR2 YYNGEE. CDR3 length equals 14 residues. V trimming: 2 bases; J trimming: 2 bases; junction bases outside the gene matches: 1. CDR3 sequence: CASSVRGHTDTQYF. CDR3 nucleotide sequence: TGTGCCAGCAGCGTCAGGGGGCACACAGATACGCAGTATTTT.

The rearrangement joins TRBV6-5 to TRBJ2-1; no clear D. CDR3 size: 12 residues. Trimming pared 6 bases from V and 9 bases from J, leaving 12 bases between. Germline V gives CDR1 MNHEY, CDR2 SVGAGI. This CDR3 reads CASSQPTGEQFF. The CDR3 bases are TGTGCCAGCAGCCAACCGACGGGTGAGCAGTTCTTC.

The V call is TRBV21-1, the J call TRBJ2-7; TRBD2, as called in the table, went unchecked against the DNA. TRBV21-1 is described as a pseudogene. The CDR3 extends over 17 amino acids. The CDR3 region has the DNA TGTGCCAGCAGCCTTAGACTAGCGGGAGGGCCGTCCTACGAGCAGTACTTC. It yields the protein CASSLRLAGGPSYEQYF.

A remark on this clone: At the DNA level, this CDR3 is encoded by other sequences in the same sample as well. The rearrangement links TRBV28 to TRBJ2-7; 10 positions agree with TRBD2. CDR3 size: 15 residues. In germline, CDR1 is MDHEN, CDR2 SYDVKM. The V and J ends lost 4 bases and 2 bases, in that order; junction bases with no gene match: 5. CDR3 DNA sequence: TGTGCCAGCAGTTCCCCGGGACTAGCGACCTACGAGCAGTACTTC. Protein product: CASSSPGLATYEQYF.

The gene calls are TRBV25-1 and TRBJ2-2, with D unresolved. Trimming shortened V by 3 bases and J by 0 bases, and 2 bases separated the two germline ends. CDR3 length: 13 amino acids. Germline CDR1 is MGHDK and CDR2 is SYGVNS. The CDR3, as DNA: TGTGCCAGCAGTGATTCGAACACCGGGGAGCTGTTTTTT. This encodes CASSDSNTGELFF.

The V gene is TRBV5-6, the J gene TRBJ2-5; D is possibly TRBD2 (7 bases). Trimming removed 5 bases from V and 5 bases from J, with 25 bases in between. CDR1 and CDR2 from the germline V gene are SGHDT and YYEEEE. The CDR3 is made up of 17 amino acids. CDR3 sequence: CASSKDPGGFSRETQYF. Here the CDR3 DNA reads TGTGCCAGCAGTAAAGACCCGGGGGGCTTTTCTCGGGAGACCCAGTACTTC.